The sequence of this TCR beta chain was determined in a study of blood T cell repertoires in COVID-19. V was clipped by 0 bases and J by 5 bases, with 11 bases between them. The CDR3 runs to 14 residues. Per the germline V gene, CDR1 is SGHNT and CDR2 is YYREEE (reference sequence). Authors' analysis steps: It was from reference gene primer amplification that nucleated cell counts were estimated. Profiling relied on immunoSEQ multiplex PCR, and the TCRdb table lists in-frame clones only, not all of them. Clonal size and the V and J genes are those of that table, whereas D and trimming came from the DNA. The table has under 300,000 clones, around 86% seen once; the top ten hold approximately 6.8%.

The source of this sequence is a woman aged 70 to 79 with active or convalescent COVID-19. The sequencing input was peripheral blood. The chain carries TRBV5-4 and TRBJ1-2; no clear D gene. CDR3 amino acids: CASSLAFEVYGYTF. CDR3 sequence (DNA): TGTGCCAGCAGCTTGGCCTTTGAGGTTTATGGCTACACCTTC.